This TCR beta chain emerged from a study of cytomegalovirus exposure and HLA in healthy donors. CDR1 LNHDA and CDR2 SQIVND come from the germline V gene (reference sequence). This CDR3 spans 15 amino acids. V lost 6 bases to trimming and J lost 0 bases, with 12 bases between them. About this clone itself: The antigen is undetermined.

Regarding the study as a whole: Researchers catalogued some 160 TCR beta chains as cytomegalovirus-associated. Most TCR sequences were seen very rarely across donors, but some public TCRs occurred in many.

PCR employed 60 Vbeta and 13 Jbeta primers. Clones were read by immunoSEQ multiplex PCR, and TCRdb kept only the in-frame ones, dropping some. The table records 150,000 to 200,000 clones, 76% of them present only once. This clonotype was sampled from a male donor in good health and CMV-seronegative. The sample was PBMCs. The chain is built from TRBV19 and TRBJ2-4, with D uncertain. CDR3 amino acids: CASSAPSVAKNIQYF. CDR3 nucleotide sequence: TGTGCCAGTAGCGCTCCTTCGGTAGCCAAAAACATTCAGTACTTC.